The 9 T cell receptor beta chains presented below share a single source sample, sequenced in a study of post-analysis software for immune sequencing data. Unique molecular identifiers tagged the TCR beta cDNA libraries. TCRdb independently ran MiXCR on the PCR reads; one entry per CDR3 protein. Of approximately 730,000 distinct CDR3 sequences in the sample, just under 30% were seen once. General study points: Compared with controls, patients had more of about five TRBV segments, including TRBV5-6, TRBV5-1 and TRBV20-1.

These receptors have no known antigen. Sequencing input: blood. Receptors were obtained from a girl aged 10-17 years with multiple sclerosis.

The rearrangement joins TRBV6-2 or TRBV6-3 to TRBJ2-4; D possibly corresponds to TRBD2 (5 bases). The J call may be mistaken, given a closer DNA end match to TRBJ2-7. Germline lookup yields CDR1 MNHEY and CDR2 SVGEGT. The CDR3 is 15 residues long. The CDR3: CASSHNVNAGYEQYF. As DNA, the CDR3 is TGTGCCAGCAGTCATAATGTTAACGCGGGCTACGAGCAGTACTTC.

Written as DNA, the CDR3 is TGTGCCATCAGACCCGACCCGGGACAGGGGCACACCGGGGAGCTGTTTTTT. Translation: CAIRPDPGQGHTGELFF. The chain carries TRBV10-3 and TRBJ2-2; 10 bases match TRBD1. CDR3 length: 17 residues. V shed 6 bases, J shed 3 bases, and the junction held 10 bases outside the gene matches. Germline V gene lookup returns CDR1 ENHRY and CDR2 SYGVKD.

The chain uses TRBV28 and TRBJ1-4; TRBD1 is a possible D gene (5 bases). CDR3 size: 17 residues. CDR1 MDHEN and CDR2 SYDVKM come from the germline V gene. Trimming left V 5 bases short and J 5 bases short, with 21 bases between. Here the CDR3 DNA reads TGTGCCAGCAGTCCGGGGACGGGATCCGGGTTAAATGAAAAACTGTTTTTT. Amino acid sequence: CASSPGTGSGLNEKLFF.

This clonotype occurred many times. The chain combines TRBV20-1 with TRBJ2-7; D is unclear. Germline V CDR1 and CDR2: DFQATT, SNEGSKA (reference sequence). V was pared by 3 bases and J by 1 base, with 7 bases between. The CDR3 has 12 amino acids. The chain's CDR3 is CSASYPSYEQYF. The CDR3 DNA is TGCAGTGCTAGCTACCCATCCTACGAGCAGTACTTC.

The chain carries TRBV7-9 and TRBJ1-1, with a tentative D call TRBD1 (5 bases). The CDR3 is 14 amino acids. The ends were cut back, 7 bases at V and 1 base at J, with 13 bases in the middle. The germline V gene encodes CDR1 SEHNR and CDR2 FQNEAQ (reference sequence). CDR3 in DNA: TGTGCCAGCACCTTGGGACGCGAGAACACTGAAGCTTTCTTT. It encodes CASTLGRENTEAFF. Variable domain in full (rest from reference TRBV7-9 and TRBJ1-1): DTGVSQNPRHKITKRGQNVTFRCDPISEHNRLYWYRQTLGQGPEFLTYFQNEAQLEKSRLLSDRFSAERPKGSFSTLEIQRTEQGDSAMYLCASTLGRENTEAFFGQGTRLTVV.

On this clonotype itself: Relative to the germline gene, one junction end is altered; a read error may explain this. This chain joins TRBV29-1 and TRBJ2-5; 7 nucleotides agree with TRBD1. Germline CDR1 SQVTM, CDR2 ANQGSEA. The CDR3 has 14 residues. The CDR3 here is CSVEATGQQETQCF. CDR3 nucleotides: TGCAGCGTTGAGGCTACGGGACAGCAAGAGACCCAGTGCTTC.

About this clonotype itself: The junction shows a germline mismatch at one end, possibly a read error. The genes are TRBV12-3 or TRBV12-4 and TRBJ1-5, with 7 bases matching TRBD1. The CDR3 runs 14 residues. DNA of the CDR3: TGTACCAGCAGTTTAGGGGACAGAAATCAGCCCCAGCATTTT. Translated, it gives CTSSLGDRNQPQHF.

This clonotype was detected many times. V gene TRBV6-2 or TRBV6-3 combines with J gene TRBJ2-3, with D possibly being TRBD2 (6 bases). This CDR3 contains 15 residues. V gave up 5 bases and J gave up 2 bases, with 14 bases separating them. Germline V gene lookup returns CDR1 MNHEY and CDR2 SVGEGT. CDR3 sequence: CASSTGLFYTDTQYF. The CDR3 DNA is TGTGCCAGCAGTACGGGACTCTTCTACACAGATACGCAGTATTTT.

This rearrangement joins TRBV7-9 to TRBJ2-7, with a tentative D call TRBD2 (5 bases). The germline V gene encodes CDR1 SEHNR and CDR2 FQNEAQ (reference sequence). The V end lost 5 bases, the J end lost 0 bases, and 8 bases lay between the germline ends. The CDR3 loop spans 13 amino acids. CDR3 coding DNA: TGTGCCAGCAGCGAGGGAATCTCCTACGAGCAGTACTTC. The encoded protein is CASSEGISYEQYF.